These T cell receptor beta chains were read from a single sample in a study of T cell responses to AZD1222 COVID-19 vaccine. The data were produced by immunoSEQ multiplex PCR, yet TCRdb's version contains in-frame clones alone and is incomplete. Of around 200,000 clones in the sample, 94% were seen once. Sequencing used peripheral blood, obtained 28 days after the second AZD1222 dose. These receptors all stem from an adult who received the AZD1222 COVID-19 vaccine. CDR3s include the opening cysteine and the closing phenylalanine or tryptophan. A D gene is named only where the DNA matches it firmly. The size of a clone is reported for some rows only, either as once, few or many, or as a class for expanded clones.

clone size: -; D gene: TRBD1; V gene: TRBV11-3; J gene: TRBJ1-2; CDR3 length: 15; CDR3 DNA: TGTGCCAGCAGCTCCCAGACAGGGGAAAACTATGGCTACACCTTC; CDR3 protein: CASSSQTGENYGYTF
clone size: -; D gene: TRBD1; V gene: TRBV25-1; J gene: TRBJ1-1; CDR3 length: 14; CDR3 DNA: TGTGCCAGCAGTGACTGGACAGGGGGGACTGAAGCTTTCTTT; CDR3 protein: CASSDWTGGTEAFF
clone size: -; D gene: TRBD1; V gene: TRBV19; J gene: TRBJ2-1; CDR3 length: 16; CDR3 DNA: TGTGCCAGTAGTTCAATACCGGGACAGGGGCACAATGAGCAGTTCTTC; CDR3 protein: CASSSIPGQGHNEQFF
clone size: once; D gene: -; V gene: TRBV6-6; J gene: TRBJ2-3; CDR3 length: 17; CDR3 DNA: TGTGCCAGCAGTCCGCCCGTATCTAGCCGTGGTATAGATACGCAGTATTTT; CDR3 protein: CASSPPVSSRGIDTQYF
clone size: -; D gene: TRBD1; V gene: TRBV7-8; J gene: TRBJ1-5; CDR3 length: 15; CDR3 DNA: TGTGCCAGCAGTTTGAACAGGGGAATCAATCAGCCCCAGCATTTT; CDR3 protein: CASSLNRGINQPQHF
clone size: -; D gene: -; V gene: TRBV24-1; J gene: TRBJ1-1; CDR3 length: 12; CDR3 DNA: TGTGCCACCAGTGATTCAACAGGGAGGGCTTTCTTT; CDR3 protein: CATSDSTGRAFF
clone size: once; D gene: -; V gene: TRBV14; J gene: TRBJ1-3; CDR3 length: 15; CDR3 DNA: TGTGCCAGCAGCCAGCGGCGGACTCCTGGAAACACCATATATTTT; CDR3 protein: CASSQRRTPGNTIYF
clone size: -; D gene: -; V gene: TRBV7-9; J gene: TRBJ2-3; CDR3 length: 17; CDR3 DNA: TGTGCCAGCAGCTTATTCCGCTGGGACTTCGACACAGATACGCAGTATTTT; CDR3 protein: CASSLFRWDFDTDTQYF
clone size: -; D gene: -; V gene: TRBV16; J gene: TRBJ2-7; CDR3 length: 12; CDR3 DNA: TGTGCCAGCGGGGACACCATCTACGAGCAGTACTTC; CDR3 protein: CASGDTIYEQYF
clone size: -; D gene: -; V gene: TRBV6-5; J gene: TRBJ1-5; CDR3 length: 13; CDR3 DNA: TGTGCCAGCAGAAGGAGCGGCAATCAGCCCCAGCATTTT; CDR3 protein: CASRRSGNQPQHF
clone size: -; D gene: TRBD1; V gene: TRBV7-9; J gene: TRBJ2-5; CDR3 length: 15; CDR3 DNA: TGTGCCAGCAGCCTAGGATTCGGGGACAGGGAGACCCAGTACTTC; CDR3 protein: CASSLGFGDRETQYF
clone size: -; D gene: TRBD2; V gene: TRBV4-3; J gene: TRBJ2-7; CDR3 length: 16; CDR3 DNA: TGCGCCAGCAGCCAAGATATTGGCGGGGGGGTGTACGAGCAGTACTTC; CDR3 protein: CASSQDIGGGVYEQYF
clone size: -; D gene: TRBD1; V gene: TRBV6-5; J gene: TRBJ1-2; CDR3 length: 14; CDR3 DNA: TGTGCCAGCAGACCCTCATGGACAGGAGATGGCTACACCTTC; CDR3 protein: CASRPSWTGDGYTF
clone size: -; D gene: TRBD2; V gene: TRBV2; J gene: TRBJ2-3; CDR3 length: 14; CDR3 DNA: TGTGCCAGCAGACTAGCGGGGGTGGCAGATACGCAGTATTTT; CDR3 protein: CASRLAGVADTQYF
clone size: -; D gene: -; V gene: TRBV30; J gene: TRBJ1-1; CDR3 length: 13; CDR3 DNA: TGTGCCTGGCAAAAACAGGGAGACACTGAAGCTTTCTTT; CDR3 protein: CAWQKQGDTEAFF
clone size: -; D gene: TRBD2; V gene: TRBV11-2; J gene: TRBJ2-1; CDR3 length: 15; CDR3 DNA: TGTGCCAGCAGCTTAGGTAGCGGGAGTTTTAATGAGCAGTTCTTC; CDR3 protein: CASSLGSGSFNEQFF
clone size: -; D gene: -; V gene: TRBV19; J gene: TRBJ2-7; CDR3 length: 15; CDR3 DNA: TGTGCCAGTAGTATATCGGGGGCCCTCTCCTACGAGCAGTACTTC; CDR3 protein: CASSISGALSYEQYF
clone size: -; D gene: TRBD1; V gene: TRBV4-2; J gene: TRBJ1-3; CDR3 length: 16; CDR3 DNA: TGTGCCAGCAGCCAATCCAGGACAGGCTCTGGAAACACCATATATTTT; CDR3 protein: CASSQSRTGSGNTIYF
clone size: -; D gene: -; V gene: TRBV5-8; J gene: TRBJ2-2; CDR3 length: 15; CDR3 DNA: TGTGCCAGCAGCCTGGGGACCTGGAACACCGGGGAGCTGTTTTTT; CDR3 protein: CASSLGTWNTGELFF
clone size: -; D gene: -; V gene: TRBV9; J gene: TRBJ2-1; CDR3 length: 13; CDR3 DNA: TGTGCCAGCAGCGTAGGGGTCTACAATGAGCAGTTCTTC; CDR3 protein: CASSVGVYNEQFF
clone size: -; D gene: TRBD1; V gene: TRBV27; J gene: TRBJ2-7; CDR3 length: 13; CDR3 DNA: TGTGCCAGCAGTCCGGGACAGGGTTACGAGCAGTACTTC; CDR3 protein: CASSPGQGYEQYF
clone size: -; D gene: -; V gene: TRBV2; J gene: TRBJ2-7; CDR3 length: 12; CDR3 DNA: TGTGCCAGCAGTAGGAGTTTCTACGAGCAGTACTTC; CDR3 protein: CASSRSFYEQYF
clone size: -; D gene: -; V gene: TRBV18; J gene: TRBJ2-7; CDR3 length: 14; CDR3 DNA: TGTGCCAGCTCACCCGCGGCAGGAACGACGGGGCAGTACTTC; CDR3 protein: CASSPAAGTTGQYF
clone size: -; D gene: -; V gene: TRBV3-1/TRBV3-2; J gene: TRBJ2-2; CDR3 length: 13; CDR3 DNA: TGTGCCAGCTTCGAACCAGGGACCGGGGAGCTGTTTTTT; CDR3 protein: CASFEPGTGELFF
clone size: -; D gene: TRBD1; V gene: TRBV11-2; J gene: TRBJ1-1; CDR3 length: 15; CDR3 DNA: TGTGCCAGCAGCTCCACTGGCCCGGGACAGCTTGAAGCTTTCTTT; CDR3 protein: CASSSTGPGQLEAFF
clone size: -; D gene: TRBD1; V gene: TRBV30; J gene: TRBJ1-2; CDR3 length: 15; CDR3 DNA: TGTGCCTGGAGTGCTCACCCTCGACAGGGTTATGGCTACACCTTC; CDR3 protein: CAWSAHPRQGYGYTF
clone size: -; D gene: -; V gene: TRBV2; J gene: TRBJ1-3; CDR3 length: 15; CDR3 DNA: TGTGCCAGCAGTTCCCAAGGGCTAAGTGGAAACACCATATATTTT; CDR3 protein: CASSSQGLSGNTIYF
clone size: -; D gene: TRBD1; V gene: TRBV28; J gene: TRBJ1-5; CDR3 length: 15; CDR3 DNA: TGTGCCAGCAGGGGGACAGGGGGCTTCAATCAGCCCCAGCATTTT; CDR3 protein: CASRGTGGFNQPQHF
clone size: -; D gene: -; V gene: TRBV4-2; J gene: TRBJ1-5; CDR3 length: 16; CDR3 DNA: TGTGCCAGCAGCCAAGCCGAGGGGGGCAGGTATCAGCCCCAGCATTTT; CDR3 protein: CASSQAEGGRYQPQHF
clone size: -; D gene: -; V gene: TRBV11-3; J gene: TRBJ2-1; CDR3 length: 13; CDR3 DNA: TGTGCCAGCAGCTTTGGACAGTACAATGAGCAGTTCTTC; CDR3 protein: CASSFGQYNEQFF
clone size: -; D gene: -; V gene: TRBV30; J gene: TRBJ1-4; CDR3 length: 13; CDR3 DNA: TGTGCCTCGTCCGGGGGGTCTAATGAAAAACTGTTTTTT; CDR3 protein: CASSGGSNEKLFF